The clone carrying this TCR beta chain was counted only a few times. Its cognate antigen is unknown. The sample comes from a study of beta chain features in type 1 diabetes. Study-wide points: In comparison with healthy donors, patients had naive, central memory and Treg TCRB repertoires that appeared more similar. Shortening of TCRB CDR3s, moderate but significant, appeared in all four CD4+ subsets of Type 1 diabetes patients.

CD45RO/CCR7/CD25/CD127/CD95/CD27 sorting isolated CD4+ naive, central memory, regulatory and stem cell-like memory cells. Expressed TCRB transcripts were sequenced because the isolated RNA had all been reverse transcribed beforehand. Profiled with immunoSEQ multiplex PCR; TCRdb holds only in-frame clones, not every one. Of more than 150,000 clones detected, around 9% appear once; the ten largest clones hold around 0.7%. There are 13 residues in the CDR3. V lost 8 bases and J lost 4; bases outside the gene matches: 6. Germline V gene data show CDR1 as MNHEY and CDR2 as SVGAGI. V gene TRBV6-5 combines with J gene TRBJ2-3, with 7 bases matching TRBD2. The sample taken for sequencing was central memory CD4+ T cells from blood. The clonotype was recovered from a woman younger than 45 with type 1 diabetes. CDR3 residues: CASGSSGSDTQYF. The DNA for the CDR3 is TGTGCCAGCGGTTCTAGCGGTTCAGATACGCAGTATTTT.